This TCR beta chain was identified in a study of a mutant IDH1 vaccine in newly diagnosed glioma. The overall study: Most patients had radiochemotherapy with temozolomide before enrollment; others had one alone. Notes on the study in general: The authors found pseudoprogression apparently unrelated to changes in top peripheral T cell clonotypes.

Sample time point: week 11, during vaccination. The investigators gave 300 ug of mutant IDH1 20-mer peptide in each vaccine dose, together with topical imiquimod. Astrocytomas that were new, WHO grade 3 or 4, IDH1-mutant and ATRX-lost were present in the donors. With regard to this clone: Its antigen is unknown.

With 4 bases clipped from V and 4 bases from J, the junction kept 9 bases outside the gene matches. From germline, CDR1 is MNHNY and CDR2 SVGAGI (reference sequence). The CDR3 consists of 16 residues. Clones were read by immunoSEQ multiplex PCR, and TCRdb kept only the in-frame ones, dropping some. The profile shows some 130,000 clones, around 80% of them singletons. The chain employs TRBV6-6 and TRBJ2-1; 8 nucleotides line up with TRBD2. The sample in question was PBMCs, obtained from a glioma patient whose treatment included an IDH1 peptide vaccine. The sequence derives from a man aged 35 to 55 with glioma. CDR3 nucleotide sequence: TGTGCCAGCAGTTTGTCCAGCGGGGGACAATACAATGAGCAGTTCTTC. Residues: CASSLSSGGQYNEQFF.